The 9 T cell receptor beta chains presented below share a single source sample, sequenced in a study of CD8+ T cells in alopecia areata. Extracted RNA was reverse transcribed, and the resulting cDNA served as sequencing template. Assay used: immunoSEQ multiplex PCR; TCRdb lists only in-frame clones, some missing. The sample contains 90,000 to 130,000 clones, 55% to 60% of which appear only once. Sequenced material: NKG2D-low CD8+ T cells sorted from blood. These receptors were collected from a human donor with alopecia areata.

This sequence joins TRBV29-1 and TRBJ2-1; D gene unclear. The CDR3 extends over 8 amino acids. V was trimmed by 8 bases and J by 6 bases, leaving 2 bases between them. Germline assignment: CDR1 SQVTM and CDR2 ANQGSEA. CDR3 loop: CSFNEQFF. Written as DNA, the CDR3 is TGCAGCTTCAATGAGCAGTTCTTC.

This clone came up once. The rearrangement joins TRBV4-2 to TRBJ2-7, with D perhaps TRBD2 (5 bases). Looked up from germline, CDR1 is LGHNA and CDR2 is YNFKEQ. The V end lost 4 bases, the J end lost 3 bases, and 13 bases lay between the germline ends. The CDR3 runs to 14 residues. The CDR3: CASSPTGEHYEQYF. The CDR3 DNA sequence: TGTGCCAGCAGCCCCACCGGGGAACACTACGAGCAGTACTTC.

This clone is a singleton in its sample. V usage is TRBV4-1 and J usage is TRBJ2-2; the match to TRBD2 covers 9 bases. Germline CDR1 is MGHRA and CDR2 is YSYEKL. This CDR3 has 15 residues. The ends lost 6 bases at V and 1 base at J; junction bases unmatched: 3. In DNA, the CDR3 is TGCGCCAGCAGTTTAGCGGGAGAGAACACCGGGGAGCTGTTTTTT. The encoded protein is CASSLAGENTGELFF.

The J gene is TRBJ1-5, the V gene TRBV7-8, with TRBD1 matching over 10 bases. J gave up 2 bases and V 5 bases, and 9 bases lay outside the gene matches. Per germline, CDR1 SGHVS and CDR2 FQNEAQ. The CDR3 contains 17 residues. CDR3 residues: CASSQDRGFVGNQPQHF. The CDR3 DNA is TGTGCCAGCAGCCAGGACAGGGGGTTTGTTGGCAATCAGCCCCAGCATTTT.

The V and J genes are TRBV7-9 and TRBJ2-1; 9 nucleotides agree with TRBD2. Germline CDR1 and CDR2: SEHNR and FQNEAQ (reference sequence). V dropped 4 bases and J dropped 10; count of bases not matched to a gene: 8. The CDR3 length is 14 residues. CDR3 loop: CASSSRSGREEQFF. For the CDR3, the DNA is TGTGCCAGCAGCTCACGTAGCGGGAGAGAGGAGCAGTTCTTC.

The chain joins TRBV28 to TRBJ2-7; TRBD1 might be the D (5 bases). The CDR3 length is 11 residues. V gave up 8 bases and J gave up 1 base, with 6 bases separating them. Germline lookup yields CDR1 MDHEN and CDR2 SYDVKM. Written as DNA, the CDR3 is TGTGCCAGCCAGGGTTCCTACGAGCAGTACTTC. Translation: CASQGSYEQYF.

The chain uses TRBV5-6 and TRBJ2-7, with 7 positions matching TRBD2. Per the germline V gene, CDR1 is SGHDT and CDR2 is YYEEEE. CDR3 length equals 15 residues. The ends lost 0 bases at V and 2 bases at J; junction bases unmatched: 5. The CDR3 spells CASSLGVGTTYEQYF. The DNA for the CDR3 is TGTGCCAGCAGCTTGGGGGTGGGGACTACCTACGAGCAGTACTTC.

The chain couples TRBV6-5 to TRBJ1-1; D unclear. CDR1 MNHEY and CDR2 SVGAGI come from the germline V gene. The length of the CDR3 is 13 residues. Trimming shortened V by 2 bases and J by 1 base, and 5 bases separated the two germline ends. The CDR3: CASSYSWNTEAFF. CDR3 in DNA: TGTGCCAGCAGTTACAGCTGGAACACTGAAGCTTTCTTT.

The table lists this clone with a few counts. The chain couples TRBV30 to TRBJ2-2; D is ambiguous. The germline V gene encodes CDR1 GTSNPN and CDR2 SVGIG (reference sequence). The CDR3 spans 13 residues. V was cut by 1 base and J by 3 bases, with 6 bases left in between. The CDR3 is CAWSGGYTGELFF. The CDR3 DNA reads TGTGCCTGGAGTGGAGGATACACCGGGGAGCTGTTTTTT.